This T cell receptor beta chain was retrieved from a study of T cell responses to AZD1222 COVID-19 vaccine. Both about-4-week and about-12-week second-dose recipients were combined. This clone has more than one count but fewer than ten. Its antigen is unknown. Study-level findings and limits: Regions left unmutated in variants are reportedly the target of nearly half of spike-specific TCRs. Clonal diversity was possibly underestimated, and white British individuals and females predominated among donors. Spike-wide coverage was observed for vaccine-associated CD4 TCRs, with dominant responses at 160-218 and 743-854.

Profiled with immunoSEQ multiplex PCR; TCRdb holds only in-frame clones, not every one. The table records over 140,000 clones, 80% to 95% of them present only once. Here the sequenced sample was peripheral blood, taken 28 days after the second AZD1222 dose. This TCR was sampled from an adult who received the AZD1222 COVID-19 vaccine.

CDR3 amino acids: CASSSLYTGELFF. The CDR3 DNA follows: TGTGCCAGCAGTTCTCTGTACACCGGGGAGCTGTTTTTT. V and J are TRBV6-5 and TRBJ2-2, with no clear D. CDR3 length: 13 residues. Germline V lookup: CDR1 MNHEY, CDR2 SVGAGI. V lost 4 bases, J lost 3 bases, and 6 bases lay in between.